The 21 T cell receptor beta chains given below trace back to one sample, sequenced in a study of blood T cell repertoires in COVID-19. The data were produced by immunoSEQ multiplex PCR, yet TCRdb's version contains in-frame clones alone and is incomplete. The table includes under 250,000 clones, 80% to 90% detected once. The sequenced sample was peripheral blood. Receptor source: a man in his forties or fifties with active or convalescent COVID-19.

The V call is TRBV9, the J call TRBJ2-1, with 12 bases lining up with TRBD2. The CDR3 loop spans 17 amino acids. Germline CDR1 and CDR2: SGDLS and YYNGEE. Unmatched junction bases numbered 5, after V lost 0 bases and J lost 4 bases. CDR3 region: CASSVDETSGGYNEQFF. CDR3 bases: TGTGCCAGCAGCGTAGACGAGACTAGCGGGGGATACAATGAGCAGTTCTTC.

The chain recombines TRBV4-1 with TRBJ2-1; D remains unclear. The V end lost 5 bases, the J end lost 7 bases, and 12 bases lay between the germline ends. The CDR3 has 13 amino acids. Germline values: CDR1 MGHRA, CDR2 YSYEKL. CDR3: CASSKVDTNEQFF. The CDR3 DNA reads TGCGCCAGCAGCAAGGTCGACACAAATGAGCAGTTCTTC.

The V and J genes are TRBV11-3 and TRBJ2-1; D call uncertain. The CDR3 is 16 amino acids. CDR1 is SGHNT, CDR2 YENEEA, per germline. Trimming removed 5 bases at V and 0 bases at J, with 14 bases between. CDR3 in amino acids: CASSPTAWSSYNEQFF. For the CDR3, the DNA is TGTGCCAGCAGCCCCACGGCTTGGAGCTCCTACAATGAGCAGTTCTTC.

The chain has TRBV5-1 and TRBJ2-5; 7 bases line up with TRBD1. This CDR3 has 14 residues. CDR1 and CDR2 from the germline V gene are SGHRS and YFSETQ. Losses at the gene ends were 4 bases for V and 1 base for J; bases not matched to a gene: 4. DNA for the CDR3: TGCGCCAGCAGCGGGGGACAGTCCCAAGAGACCCAGTACTTC. This translates into CASSGGQSQETQYF. Combining the CDR3 with reference TRBV5-1 and TRBJ2-5 gives the whole variable domain KAGVTQTPRYLIKTRGQQVTLSCSPISGHRSVSWYQQTPGQGLQFLFEYFSETQRNKGNFPGRFSGRQFSNSRSEMNVSTLELGDSALYLCASSGGQSQETQYFGPGTRLLVL.

This chain joins TRBV29-1 and TRBJ1-4; tentatively, D is TRBD1 (6 bases). Trimming cost V 3 bases and J 3 bases, with 8 bases left between them. Germline CDR1 SQVTM, CDR2 ANQGSEA. This CDR3 region has 13 residues. CDR3 bases: TGCAGCGTTGAGGGGGGGCCTAATGAAAAACTGTTTTTT. This encodes CSVEGGPNEKLFF.

This clone appeared once. The CDR3 loop is CASSLAGRGLDEQYF. DNA of the CDR3: TGCGCCAGCAGCTTGGCCGGCAGGGGGCTCGACGAGCAGTACTTC. The gene calls are TRBV5-1 and TRBJ2-7; 8 nucleotides line up with TRBD1. Germline V CDR1 and CDR2: SGHRS, YFSETQ. V gave up 0 bases and J gave up 5 bases; unmatched junction bases: 7. The CDR3 consists of 15 residues.

V and J are TRBV9 and TRBJ1-1, with D hard to call. Trimming stripped 0 bases from V and 1 base from J, with 7 bases between. There are 14 residues in the CDR3. The germline CDR1 and CDR2 sequences are SGDLS and YYNGEE. The CDR3 loop reads CASSVAQWNTEAFF. In DNA, the CDR3 is TGTGCCAGCAGCGTAGCTCAGTGGAACACTGAAGCTTTCTTT.

The table lists this clone with a count of one. The chain couples TRBV7-9 to TRBJ1-4; 9 nucleotides agree with TRBD1. V dropped 2 bases and J dropped 3; count of bases not matched to a gene: 7. The germline V gene has CDR1 SEHNR and CDR2 FQNEAQ (reference sequence). This CDR3 has 17 residues. The CDR3 nucleotides read TGTGCCAGCAGCTTATGGGGACAGGGAGTCTCTAATGAAAAACTGTTTTTT. Protein product: CASSLWGQGVSNEKLFF.

The chain combines TRBV6-1 with TRBJ2-7; 11 bases align to TRBD2. Germline trimming cut 1 base from V and 7 bases from J; bases unmatched to any gene: 9. CDR1 MNHNS and CDR2 SASEGT come from the germline V gene. The CDR3 is 16 amino acids. The CDR3 DNA reads as TGTGCCAGCAGTGAAGGAAGACTAGCGGGGAGGTTGGAGCAGTACTTC. Translation gives CASSEGRLAGRLEQYF.

The V and J genes are TRBV2 and TRBJ1-2; D uncertain. Germline CDR1 and CDR2: SNHLY and FYNNEI. Trimming took 5 bases from V and 4 from J, leaving 17 bases between them. This CDR3 comprises 15 residues. CDR3 sequence (DNA): TGTGCCAGCAGTTTAGCCAAAAGCGAAAGCTATGGCTACACCTTC. Translated: CASSLAKSESYGYTF.

This chain joins TRBV9 and TRBJ2-5; 10 nucleotides agree with TRBD2. Unmatched junction bases numbered 9, after V lost 0 bases and J lost 1 base. CDR3 length equals 18 residues. The germline V gene encodes CDR1 SGDLS and CDR2 YYNGEE. This chain's CDR3 is CASSVGLAGVEGQETQYF. Written as DNA, the CDR3 is TGTGCCAGCAGCGTAGGCCTAGCGGGAGTGGAGGGCCAAGAGACCCAGTACTTC.

Worth noting for this clone: Other DNA sequences in this sample translate to the same CDR3. The chain joins TRBV5-1 to TRBJ1-2; 7 bases fit TRBD1. CDR3 length equals 12 residues. Per the germline V gene, CDR1 is SGHRS and CDR2 is YFSETQ. V trimming: 1 base; J trimming: 6 bases; junction bases outside the gene matches: 0. The CDR3 bases are TGCGCCAGCAGCTTGCAGGGGGATGGCTACACCTTC. It is translated as CASSLQGDGYTF.

The gene calls are TRBV2 and TRBJ1-3; D perhaps matches TRBD1 (6 bases). V was clipped by 5 bases and J by 2 bases, with 7 bases between them. The CDR3 consists of 13 residues. Germline values: CDR1 SNHLY, CDR2 FYNNEI. The DNA of the CDR3 is TGTGCCAGCAGTAGGACAGCTGGAAACACCATATATTTT. It encodes CASSRTAGNTIYF.

This chain joins TRBV10-3 and TRBJ1-3, with 8 positions matching TRBD1. Losses at the gene ends were 0 bases for V and 4 bases for J; bases not matched to a gene: 5. Germline V gene sequence: CDR1 ENHRY, CDR2 SYGVKD. There are 16 residues in the CDR3. The CDR3 loop is CAISESTGVKGNTIYF. CDR3 bases: TGTGCCATCAGTGAGTCGACAGGGGTGAAGGGAAACACCATATATTTT.

The rearrangement uses TRBV5-1 and TRBJ2-7; 8 positions agree with TRBD2. Germline trimming cut 3 bases from V and 1 base from J; bases unmatched to any gene: 3. This CDR3 has 14 residues. Per germline, CDR1 SGHRS and CDR2 YFSETQ. The CDR3 protein is CASSYSGDSYEQYF. The CDR3 nucleotides are TGCGCCAGCAGCTATAGCGGGGATTCCTACGAGCAGTACTTC.

The chain joins TRBV5-4 to TRBJ2-7, with D perhaps TRBD2 (6 bases). There are 14 residues in the CDR3. Germline values: CDR1 SGHNT, CDR2 YYREEE (reference sequence). V lost 5 bases to trimming and J lost 7 bases, with 19 bases between them. The CDR3 DNA is TGTGCCAGCAGACCCACTAGCTCTTCGGGTGAGCAGTACTTC. This codes for CASRPTSSSGEQYF.

For the CDR3, the DNA is TGTGCCAGCAGCCGGGACAGGGTCTACGAGCAGTACTTC. Its protein product is CASSRDRVYEQYF. The chain has TRBV7-2 and TRBJ2-7; TRBD1 aligns across 9 bases. The V gene end was trimmed by 5 bases and the J gene end by 3 bases; junction bases not matched to a gene: 2. CDR3 length: 13 residues. Germline CDR1 SGHTA, CDR2 FQGNSA.

The V gene is TRBV7-9, the J gene TRBJ2-2; the D is unclear. The germline V gene has CDR1 SEHNR and CDR2 FQNEAQ (reference sequence). This CDR3 contains 13 residues. V lost 5 bases, J lost 5 bases, and 9 bases lay in between. The DNA of the CDR3 is TGTGCCAGCAGCGCACAGACAACCGGGGAGCTGTTTTTT. Protein sequence: CASSAQTTGELFF.

The rearrangement uses TRBV6-5 and TRBJ1-5; D unresolved. V lost 0 bases, J lost 2 bases, and 11 bases lay in between. The CDR3 consists of 16 residues. From germline, CDR1 is MNHEY and CDR2 SVGAGI. The DNA of the CDR3 is TGTGCCAGCAGTTACTCGAGGTATCCGGGCAATCAGCCCCAGCATTTT. It yields the protein CASSYSRYPGNQPQHF.

The chain uses TRBV5-6 and TRBJ1-6; no definite D call. CDR1 and CDR2 from the germline V gene are SGHDT and YYEEEE. There are 15 residues in the CDR3. V was pared by 0 bases and J by 6 bases, with 10 bases between. CDR3 sequence reads: CASSLGPLFNSPLHF. DNA of the CDR3: TGTGCCAGCAGCTTGGGTCCCCTCTTTAATTCACCCCTCCACTTT.

In its sample, this clone was seen once. The V and J genes are TRBV3-1 (or the pseudogene TRBV3-2) and TRBJ1-6; D might be TRBD1 (5 bases). The CDR3 has 14 amino acids. Trimming pared 5 bases from V and 3 bases from J, leaving 8 bases between. CDR1 is LGHDT and CDR2 is YNNKEL in the germline V gene (reference sequence). CDR3 amino acids: CASSSQDYNSPLHF. DNA of the CDR3: TGTGCCAGCAGCTCACAGGACTATAATTCACCCCTCCACTTT.